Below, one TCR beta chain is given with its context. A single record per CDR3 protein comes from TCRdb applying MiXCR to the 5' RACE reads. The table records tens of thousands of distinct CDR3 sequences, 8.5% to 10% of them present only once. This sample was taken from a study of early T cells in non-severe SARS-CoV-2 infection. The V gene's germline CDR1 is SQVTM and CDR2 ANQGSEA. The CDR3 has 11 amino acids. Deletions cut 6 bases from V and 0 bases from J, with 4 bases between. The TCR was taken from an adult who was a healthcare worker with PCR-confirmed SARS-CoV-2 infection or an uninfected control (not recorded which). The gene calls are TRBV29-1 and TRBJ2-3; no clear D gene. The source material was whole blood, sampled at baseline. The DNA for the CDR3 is TGCAGCGTCGTTAGCACAGATACGCAGTATTTT. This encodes CSVVSTDTQYF.